The sequence of this T cell receptor (beta chain) was determined in a study of Ad26.COV2.S vaccination and SARS-CoV-2 variants. Study-wide background: Participants got Ad26.COV2.S intramuscularly, once or twice 56 days apart. Study-level points and caveats: Breadth and depth estimates from TCRs may understate total T cell responses. Vaccinees showed greater spike-specific TCR breadth than placebo recipients. The study found similar non-spike TCR breadth in vaccine and placebo recipients.

V was pared by 6 bases and J by 8 bases, with 13 bases between. The CDR3 spans 12 residues. Per germline, CDR1 SGHVS and CDR2 FQNEAQ. As regards this clone: Its antigen is undetermined.

As for treatment: 19 received Ad26.COV2.S at low or high dose, single or two shots; several received placebo; per-sample allocation not given. Sampling happened 63 days after the first vaccine or placebo injection. Sequencing used immunoSEQ multiplex PCR; TCRdb keeps in-frame clones, though not all of them. The data contain about 480,000 clones, around 85% of them singletons. The clonotype comes from a person between 18 and 59 years old who received the Ad26.COV2.S COVID-19 vaccine or a placebo. The V gene is TRBV7-8, the J gene TRBJ1-1; tentatively, D is TRBD1 (5 bases). The sample consisted of peripheral blood, taken in a trial of Ad26.COV2.S vaccine versus placebo. CDR3 DNA sequence: TGTGCCAGCAGTCCAGGGCTGGCCGAAGCTTTCTTT. As protein: CASSPGLAEAFF.